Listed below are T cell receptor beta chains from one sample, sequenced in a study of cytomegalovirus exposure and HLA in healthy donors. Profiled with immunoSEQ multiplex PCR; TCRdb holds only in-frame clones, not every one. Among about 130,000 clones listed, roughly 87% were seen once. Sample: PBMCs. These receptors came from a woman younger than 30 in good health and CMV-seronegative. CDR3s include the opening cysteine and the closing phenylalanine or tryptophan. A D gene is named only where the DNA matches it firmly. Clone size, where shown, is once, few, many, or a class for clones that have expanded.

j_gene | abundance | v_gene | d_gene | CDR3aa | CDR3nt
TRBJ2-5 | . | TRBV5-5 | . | CASSLAGIGGTQYF | TGTGCCAGCAGCTTGGCGGGGATCGGTGGGACCCAGTACTTC
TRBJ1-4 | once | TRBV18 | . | CASSPRRVGEKLFF | TGTGCCAGCTCACCACGCCGGGTTGGGGAAAAACTGTTTTTT
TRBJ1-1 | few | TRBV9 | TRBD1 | CASSVVGTVNTEAFF | TGTGCCAGCAGCGTAGTAGGGACAGTTAACACTGAAGCTTTCTTT
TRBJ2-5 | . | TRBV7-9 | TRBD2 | CTQREAGEQETQYF | TGTACCCAACGGGAAGCGGGGGAACAAGAGACCCAGTACTTC
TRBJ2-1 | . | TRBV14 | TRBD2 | CASSQDRHGGIYNEQFF | TGTGCCAGCAGCCAAGATCGACACGGGGGGATCTACAATGAGCAGTTCTTC
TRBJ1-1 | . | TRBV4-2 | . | CASSQDGGMNTEAFF | TGTGCCAGCAGCCAAGACGGTGGTATGAACACTGAAGCTTTCTTT
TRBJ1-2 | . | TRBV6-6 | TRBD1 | CASSRTGGSGYTF | TGTGCCAGCAGTCGGACAGGGGGCAGTGGCTACACCTTC
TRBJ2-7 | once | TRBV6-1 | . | CATGTSGDEQYF | TGTGCCACGGGGACGTCAGGGGACGAGCAGTACTTC
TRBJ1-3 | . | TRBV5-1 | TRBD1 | CASSGDRGNTIYF | TGCGCCAGCAGCGGGGACAGAGGAAACACCATATATTTT
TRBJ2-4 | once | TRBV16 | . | CASSPALSGIQYF | TGTGCCAGCAGCCCAGCCCTGTCGGGGATTCAGTACTTC
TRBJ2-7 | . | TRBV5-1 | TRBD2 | CASSLLLAGAGGAEQYF | TGCGCCAGCAGCTTATTGCTTGCGGGCGCCGGGGGGGCCGAGCAGTACTTC
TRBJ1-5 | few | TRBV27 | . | CASSEQGRQPQHF | TGTGCCAGCAGTGAACAGGGAAGGCAGCCCCAGCATTTT
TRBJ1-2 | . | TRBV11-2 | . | CASSLGGARGYTF | TGTGCCAGCAGCCTTGGAGGGGCTCGCGGCTACACCTTC
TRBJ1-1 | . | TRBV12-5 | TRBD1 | CASGLTGVNTEAFF | TGTGCTAGTGGTTTGACAGGGGTGAACACTGAAGCTTTCTTT
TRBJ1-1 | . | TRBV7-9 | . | CASSGLSAGGNTEAFF | TGTGCCAGCAGCGGACTGTCGGCGGGGGGTAACACTGAAGCTTTCTTT
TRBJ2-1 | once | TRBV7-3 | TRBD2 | CASSLRSGGASYNEQFF | TGTGCCAGCAGCTTAAGAAGCGGGGGGGCTTCCTACAATGAGCAGTTCTTC
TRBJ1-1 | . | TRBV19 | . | CASAVREGTEAFF | TGTGCCAGTGCCGTCCGGGAGGGGACTGAAGCTTTCTTT
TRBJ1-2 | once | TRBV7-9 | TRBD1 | CASSWGQGYGYTF | TGTGCCAGCAGCTGGGGACAGGGCTATGGCTACACCTTC
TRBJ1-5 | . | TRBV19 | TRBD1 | CASSRQGYNQPQHF | TGTGCCAGTAGCAGACAGGGGTATAATCAGCCCCAGCATTTT
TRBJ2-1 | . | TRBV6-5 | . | CASRTRGVVGEQFF | TGTGCCAGCAGGACTCGTGGTGTGGTAGGTGAGCAGTTCTTC
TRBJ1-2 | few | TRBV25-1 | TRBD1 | CASSEWDRDHGYTF | TGTGCCAGCAGTGAATGGGACAGGGATCATGGCTACACCTTC
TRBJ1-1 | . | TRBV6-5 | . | CASSYGRVNTEAFF | TGTGCCAGCAGTTACGGCAGGGTGAACACTGAAGCTTTCTTT
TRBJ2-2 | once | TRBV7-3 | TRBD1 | CASSSTGVNTGELFF | TGTGCCAGCAGCTCGACAGGGGTAAACACCGGGGAGCTGTTTTTT
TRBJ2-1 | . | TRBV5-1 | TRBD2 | CASSFTSGGQNEQFF | TGCGCCAGCAGCTTTACGAGCGGGGGGCAAAATGAGCAGTTCTTC
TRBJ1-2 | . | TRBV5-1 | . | CASSFVAGDNYGYTF | TGCGCCAGCAGCTTTGTCGCAGGTGATAACTATGGCTACACCTTC
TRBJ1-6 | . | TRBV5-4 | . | CASSLDSVNSPLHF | TGTGCCAGCAGCTTGGACAGTGTTAATTCACCCCTCCACTTT
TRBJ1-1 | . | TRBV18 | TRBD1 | CASSAGTGGTEAFF | TGTGCCAGCTCAGCCGGGACAGGGGGCACTGAAGCTTTCTTT
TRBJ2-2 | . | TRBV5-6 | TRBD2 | CASAGANTGELFF | TGTGCCAGTGCGGGGGCGAACACCGGGGAGCTGTTTTTT
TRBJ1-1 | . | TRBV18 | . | CASSTTPKQGRGNTEAFF | TGTGCCAGCTCAACCACGCCTAAACAGGGTCGGGGGAACACTGAAGCTTTCTTT
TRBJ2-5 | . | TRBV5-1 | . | CASSFSQGRETQYF | TGCGCCAGCAGCTTCAGCCAGGGGCGAGAGACCCAGTACTTC
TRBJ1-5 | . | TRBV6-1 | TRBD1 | CASSERGGTGGQPQHF | TGTGCCAGCAGTGAAAGAGGGGGGACAGGGGGACAGCCCCAGCATTTT
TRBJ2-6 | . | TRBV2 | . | CASGDRSGANVLTF | TGTGCCAGTGGAGACCGCTCTGGGGCCAACGTCCTGACTTTC
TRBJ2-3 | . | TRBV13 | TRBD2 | CASSGRTLAELYNTDTQYF | TGTGCCAGCAGCGGTAGAACACTAGCGGAGCTCTACAACACAGATACGCAGTATTTT